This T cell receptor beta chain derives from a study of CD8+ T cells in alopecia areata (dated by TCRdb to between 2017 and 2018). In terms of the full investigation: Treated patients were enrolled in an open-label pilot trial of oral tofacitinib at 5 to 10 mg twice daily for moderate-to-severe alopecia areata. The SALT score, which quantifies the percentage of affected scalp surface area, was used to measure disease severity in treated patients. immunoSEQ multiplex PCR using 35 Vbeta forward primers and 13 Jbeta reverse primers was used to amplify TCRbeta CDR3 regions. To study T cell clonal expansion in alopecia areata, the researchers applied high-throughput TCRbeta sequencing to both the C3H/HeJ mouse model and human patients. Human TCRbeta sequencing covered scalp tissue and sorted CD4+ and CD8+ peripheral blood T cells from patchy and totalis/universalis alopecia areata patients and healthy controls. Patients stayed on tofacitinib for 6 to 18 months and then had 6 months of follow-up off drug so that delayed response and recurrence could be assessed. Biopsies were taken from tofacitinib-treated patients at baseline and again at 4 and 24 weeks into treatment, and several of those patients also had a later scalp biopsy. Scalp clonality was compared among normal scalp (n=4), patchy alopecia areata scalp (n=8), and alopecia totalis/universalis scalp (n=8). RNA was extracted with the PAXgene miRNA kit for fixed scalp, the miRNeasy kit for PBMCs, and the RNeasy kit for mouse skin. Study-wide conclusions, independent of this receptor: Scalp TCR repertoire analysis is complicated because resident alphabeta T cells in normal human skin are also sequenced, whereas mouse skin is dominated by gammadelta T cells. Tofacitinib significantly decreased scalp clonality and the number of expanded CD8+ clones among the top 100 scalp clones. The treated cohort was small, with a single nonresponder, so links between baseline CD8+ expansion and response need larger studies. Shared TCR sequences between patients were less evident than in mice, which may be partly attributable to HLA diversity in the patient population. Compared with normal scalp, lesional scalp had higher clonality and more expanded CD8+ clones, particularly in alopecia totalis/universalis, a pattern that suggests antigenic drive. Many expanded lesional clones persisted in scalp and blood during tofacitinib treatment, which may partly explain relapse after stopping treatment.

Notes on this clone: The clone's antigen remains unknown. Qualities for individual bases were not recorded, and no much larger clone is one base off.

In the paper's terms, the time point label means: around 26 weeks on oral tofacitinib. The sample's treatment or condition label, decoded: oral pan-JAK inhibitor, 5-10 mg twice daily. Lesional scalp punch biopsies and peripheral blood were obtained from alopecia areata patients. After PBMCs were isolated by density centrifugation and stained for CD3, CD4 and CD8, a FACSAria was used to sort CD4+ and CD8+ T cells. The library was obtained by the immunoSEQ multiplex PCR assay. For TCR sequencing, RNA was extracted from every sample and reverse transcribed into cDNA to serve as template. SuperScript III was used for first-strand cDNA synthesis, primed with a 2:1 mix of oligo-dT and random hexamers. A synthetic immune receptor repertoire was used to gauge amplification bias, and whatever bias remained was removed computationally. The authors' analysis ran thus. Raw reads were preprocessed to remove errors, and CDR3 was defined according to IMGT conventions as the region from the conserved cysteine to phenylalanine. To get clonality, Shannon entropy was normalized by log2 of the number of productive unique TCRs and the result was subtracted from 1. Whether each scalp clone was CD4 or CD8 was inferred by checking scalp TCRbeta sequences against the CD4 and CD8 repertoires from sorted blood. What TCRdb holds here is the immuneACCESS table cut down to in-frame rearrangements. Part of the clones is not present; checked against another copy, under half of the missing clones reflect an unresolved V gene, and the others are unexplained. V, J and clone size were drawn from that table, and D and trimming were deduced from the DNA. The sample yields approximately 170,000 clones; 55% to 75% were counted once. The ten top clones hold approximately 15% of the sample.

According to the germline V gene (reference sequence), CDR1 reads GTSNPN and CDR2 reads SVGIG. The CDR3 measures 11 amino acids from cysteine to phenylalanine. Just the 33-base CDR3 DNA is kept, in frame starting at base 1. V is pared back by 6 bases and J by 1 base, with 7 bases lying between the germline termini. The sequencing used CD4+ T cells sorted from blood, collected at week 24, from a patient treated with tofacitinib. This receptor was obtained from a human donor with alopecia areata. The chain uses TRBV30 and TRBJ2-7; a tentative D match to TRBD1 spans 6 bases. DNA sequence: TGTGCCTGCCAGGGGTCCTACGAGCAGTACTTC. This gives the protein CACQGSYEQYF.